What follows are 20 T cell receptor beta chains derived from one specimen sequenced in a study of T cell repertoires in cytomegalovirus infection. TCRdb ran MiXCR on the reads and lists one entry per CDR3 protein. Among roughly 46,000 distinct CDR3 sequences, about a fifth were seen once, and the ten largest hold approximately 53%. Their target antigens are unknown. The sequences come from CD8+ T cells from cultured PBMCs, collected from culture after CMV antigen stimulation. These receptors were obtained from a human donor in good health (CMV status not recorded). Some clones in this sample may be carry-over from other donors' samples.

This clonotype was counted at least ten times. This chain connects TRBV27 to TRBJ1-1; no definite D call. This CDR3 spans 13 amino acids. The germline V and J ends were trimmed by 2 bases and 2 bases, with 6 bases remaining between them. The V gene's germline CDR1 is MNHEY and CDR2 SMNVEV (reference sequence). The CDR3 reads CASSLSRNTEAFF. CDR3 nucleotides: TGTGCCAGCAGTTTAAGCCGTAACACTGAAGCTTTCTTT.

This clonotype was counted between two and nine times. This chain connects TRBV9 to TRBJ2-1, with a weak D call TRBD1 (6 bases). Germline CDR1 and CDR2: SGDLS and YYNGEE. The CDR3 consists of 15 residues. V gave up 5 bases and J gave up 9 bases, with 21 bases separating them. In DNA form, the CDR3 reads TGTGCCAGCAGGGAAGGGGGTGTAAGGGAAATTGAGCAGTTCTTC. Its protein product is CASREGGVREIEQFF.

V gene TRBV12-3 or TRBV12-4 combines with J gene TRBJ2-1; tentative D call: TRBD2 (6 bases). The length of the CDR3 is 12 residues. V was pared by 3 bases and J by 13 bases, with 13 bases between. The CDR3 DNA follows: TGTGCCAGCAGTTTCGGGGCGGGAACTCAGTTCTTC. This sequence encodes CASSFGAGTQFF.

This clonotype has just a few counts. The chain links TRBV9 to TRBJ2-2, with 13 positions matching TRBD2. Germline assignment: CDR1 SGDLS and CDR2 YYNGEE. This CDR3 is built from 15 residues. The junction had 1 base not matched to a gene; V was cut back by 3 bases and J by 5 bases. CDR3 protein: CASSGLAGGTGELFF. CDR3 nucleotides: TGTGCCAGCAGCGGACTAGCGGGGGGTACCGGGGAGCTGTTTTTT.

Ten or more counts support this clonotype. The rearrangement joins TRBV4-3 to TRBJ1-1, with TRBD1 as a possible D gene (6 bases). In germline, CDR1 is LGHNA, CDR2 YSLEER. V was cut by 4 bases and J by 6 bases, with 21 bases left in between. This CDR3 has 16 residues. CDR3 region: CASSPRSSGEVPEAFF. The CDR3 nucleotides read TGCGCCAGCAGCCCCAGATCCTCAGGGGAAGTTCCTGAAGCTTTCTTT.

The chain uses TRBV9 and TRBJ2-3; the D is unclear. CDR1 is SGDLS, CDR2 YYNGEE, per germline. V lost 0 bases and J lost 1, with 3 bases in between. The CDR3 is made up of 13 amino acids. CDR3 region: CASSVGGTDTQYF. CDR3 nucleotide sequence: TGTGCCAGCAGCGTAGGCGGCACAGATACGCAGTATTTT.

This clonotype has just a few counts. The rearrangement links TRBV27 to TRBJ1-2; TRBD1 matches at 7 bases. From germline, CDR1 is MNHEY and CDR2 SMNVEV (reference sequence). V was pared by 4 bases and J by 7 bases, with 6 bases of the junction left unmatched. The CDR3 consists of 13 residues. DNA of the CDR3: TGTGCCAGCAGTTCGACAGGGTTGGGTGGCTACACCTTC. Protein product: CASSSTGLGGYTF.

This clonotype was found many times. The V and J genes are TRBV6-1 and TRBJ2-3; D gene unclear. Germline CDR1 is MNHNS and CDR2 is SASEGT. V was cut by 1 base and J by 6 bases, with 14 bases left in between. The CDR3 is 15 amino acids. The CDR3 here is CASSEDPGAADTQYF. In nucleotides, the CDR3 is TGTGCCAGCAGTGAAGACCCGGGTGCCGCTGATACGCAGTATTTT.

This clonotype was seen at least ten times. The rearrangement links TRBV7-8 to TRBJ2-3; D perhaps matches TRBD2 (6 bases). The CDR3 loop spans 15 amino acids. V lost 2 bases and J 1 base, leaving 10 bases between the germline ends. CDR1 is SGHVS, CDR2 FQNEAQ, per germline. The CDR3 loop is CASSLIPSGTDTQYF. CDR3 in DNA: TGTGCCAGCAGCTTAATCCCTAGCGGCACAGATACGCAGTATTTT. The variable domain in full, completed from reference TRBV7-8 and TRBJ2-3, reads GAGVSQSPRYKVAKRGQDVALRCDPISGHVSLFWYQQALGQGPEFLTYFQNEAQLDKSGLPSDRFFAERPEGSVSTLKIQRTQQEDSAVYLCASSLIPSGTDTQYFGPGTRLTVL.

V and J are TRBV10-3 and TRBJ2-5; 7 positions agree with TRBD2. CDR3 size: 14 residues. In germline, CDR1 is ENHRY, CDR2 SYGVKD. V gave up 8 bases and J gave up 4 bases; unmatched junction bases: 10. CDR3 in amino acids: CAIHPGTTIETQYF. CDR3 bases: TGTGCCATCCACCCCGGGACTACGATAGAGACCCAGTACTTC.

The sample holds many counts of this clonotype. The J gene is TRBJ2-3, the V gene TRBV4-2; TRBD2 agrees at 8 bases. CDR1 and CDR2 from the germline V gene are LGHNA and YNFKEQ. The CDR3 runs to 17 residues. J lost 2 bases, V lost 1 base, and 8 bases had no gene match. CDR3 coding DNA: TGTGCCAGCAGCCAAGGGGGCCAGCGGGGGCACACAGATACGCAGTATTTT. Its protein is CASSQGGQRGHTDTQYF.

This clonotype was observed at least ten times. This chain connects TRBV4-3 to TRBJ2-1; D might be TRBD1 or TRBD2, each matching 6 bases. Trimming pared 1 base from V and 6 bases from J, leaving 19 bases between. This CDR3 is 17 amino acids long. Germline CDR1 reads LGHNA; CDR2 reads YSLEER. The CDR3 nucleotides read TGCGCCAGCAGCCAAGGAGGTCTGTCGGGGGCTCCCAATGAGCAGTTCTTC. Translation: CASSQGGLSGAPNEQFF.

With regard to this clonotype: A much larger clone is a single base away; this may be a read error. The chain links TRBV7-2 to TRBJ1-2; D ambiguous. The ends were cut back, 1 base at V and 10 bases at J, with 7 bases in the middle. Germline V CDR1 and CDR2: SGHTA, FQGNSA. This CDR3 region has 11 residues. CDR3 residues: CASSLEGVYTF. CDR3 bases: TGTGCCAGCAGCTTAGAGGGTGTCTACACCTTC. Variable domain in full (rest from reference TRBV7-2 and TRBJ1-2): GAGVSQSPSNKVTEKGKDVELRCDPISGHTALYWYRQSLGQGLEFLIYFQGNSAPDKSGLPSDRFSAERTGGSVSTLTIQRTQQEDSAVYLCASSLEGVYTFGSGTRLTVV.

The chain uses TRBV12-3 or TRBV12-4 and TRBJ2-2, with TRBD2 matching over 9 bases. With 5 bases clipped from V and 4 bases from J, the junction kept 5 bases outside the gene matches. CDR3 length: 15 amino acids. The CDR3 protein is CASSPRLAVTGELFF. The CDR3 DNA reads TGTGCCAGCAGTCCCCGACTAGCGGTCACCGGGGAGCTGTTTTTT.

V usage is TRBV6-1 and J usage is TRBJ2-5; 12 bases fit TRBD2. The CDR3 consists of 18 residues. Germline lookup yields CDR1 MNHNS and CDR2 SASEGT. The junction had 11 bases not matched to a gene; V was cut back by 2 bases and J by 4 bases. The CDR3 loop reads CASSEQTSGGLNRETQYF. DNA for the CDR3: TGTGCCAGCAGTGAACAGACTAGCGGGGGCCTCAACCGAGAGACCCAGTACTTC.

This clonotype has just a few counts. The V gene is TRBV11-3, the J gene TRBJ2-5, with a tentative D call TRBD1 (6 bases). This CDR3 comprises 17 residues. CDR1 is SGHNT, CDR2 YENEEA, per germline. The ends were cut back, 1 base at V and 2 bases at J, with 17 bases in the middle. CDR3 bases: TGTGCCAGCAGCTTAGGCGGACAGAGGGGACCACAAGAGACCCAGTACTTC. Residues: CASSLGGQRGPQETQYF.

V usage is TRBV7-8 and J usage is TRBJ2-7, with D tentatively TRBD2 (6 bases). CDR3 length equals 15 residues. V was pared by 5 bases and J by 3 bases, with 17 bases between. The germline gives CDR1 SGHVS, CDR2 FQNEAQ. CDR3 sequence reads: CASSPPGDRFYEQYF. The CDR3, as DNA: TGTGCCAGCAGCCCCCCGGGGGACCGATTCTACGAGCAGTACTTC.

This CDR3 is CSVLSSGNTIYF. CDR3 DNA: TGCAGCGTTTTAAGCTCTGGAAACACCATATATTTT. The V gene is TRBV29-1, the J gene TRBJ1-3; no reliable D call. Germline values: CDR1 SQVTM, CDR2 ANQGSEA. This CDR3 has 12 amino acids. The ends were cut back, 5 bases at V and 0 bases at J, with 5 bases in the middle. The whole variable domain, filled in from reference TRBV29-1 and TRBJ1-3, reads SAVISQKPSRDICQRGTSLTIQCQVDSQVTMMFWYRQQPGQSLTLIATANQGSEATYESGFVIDKFPISRPNLTFSTLTVSNMSPEDSSIYLCSVLSSGNTIYFGEGSWLTVV.

This clonotype was counted at least ten times. This chain joins TRBV27 and TRBJ1-5; no clear D gene. The CDR3 length is 13 residues. Trimming stripped 1 base from V and 2 bases from J, with 3 bases between. Per germline, CDR1 MNHEY and CDR2 SMNVEV (reference sequence). CDR3 coding DNA: TGTGCCAGCAGTTTATTAGGCAATCAGCCCCAGCATTTT. Amino acid sequence: CASSLLGNQPQHF.

The chain has TRBV10-2 and TRBJ2-7, with 8 bases fitting TRBD1. CDR3 length: 14 residues. J lost 2 bases, V lost 6 bases, and 6 bases had no gene match. Germline V gene data show CDR1 as WSHSY and CDR2 as SAAADI. CDR3 loop: CASRTGQAAYEQYF. In nucleotides, the CDR3 is TGCGCCAGCAGAACGGGACAGGCGGCCTACGAGCAGTACTTC.